One sample yielded the 20 T cell receptor beta chains listed below, sequenced in a study of Ad26.COV2.S vaccination and SARS-CoV-2 variants. The protocol was immunoSEQ multiplex PCR, while the TCRdb copy is restricted to in-frame clones and leaves out a portion. The repertoire consists of hundreds of thousands of clones, with about 87% occurring once and the leading ten covering approximately 3.3%. Treatment noted: some 19 received Ad26.COV2.S at low or high dose, single or two shots; about five received placebo; per-sample allocation not given. The samples were gathered on day 63 after the first injection of vaccine or placebo. The sequencing here drew on peripheral blood, taken in a trial of Ad26.COV2.S vaccine versus placebo. The receptors shown here come from a person between 18 and 65 years old who received the Ad26.COV2.S COVID-19 vaccine or a placebo.

The CDR3 region is CASSVVWNTEAFF. The CDR3 nucleotides read TGTGCCAGCAGCGTAGTGTGGAACACTGAAGCTTTCTTT. V and J are TRBV9 and TRBJ1-1; D gene uncertain. CDR3 size: 13 residues. Germline CDR1 and CDR2: SGDLS and YYNGEE. V was pared by 0 bases and J by 1 base, with 4 bases between.

The CDR3 sequence: CASGLTSGSFNEQFF. In DNA form, the CDR3 reads TGTGCCAGCGGCCTTACTAGCGGGAGCTTCAATGAGCAGTTCTTC. The V and J genes are TRBV6-5 and TRBJ2-1; TRBD2 aligns across 11 bases. Germline assignment: CDR1 MNHEY and CDR2 SVGAGI. The CDR3 is 15 residues long. The V and J ends lost 8 bases and 6 bases, in that order; junction bases with no gene match: 9.

The V gene is TRBV6-2 or TRBV6-3, the J gene TRBJ2-3; 8 bases are shared with TRBD2. The CDR3 has 15 amino acids. J gave up 1 base and V 3 bases, and 3 bases lay outside the gene matches. Germline loops: CDR1 MNHEY, CDR2 SVGEGT. This CDR3 reads CASSYGLAGTDTQYF. In DNA form, the CDR3 reads TGTGCCAGCAGTTATGGACTAGCAGGCACAGATACGCAGTATTTT.

The chain couples TRBV6-1 to TRBJ2-4; 8 positions match TRBD2. V dropped 3 bases and J dropped 9; count of bases not matched to a gene: 10. The germline V gene has CDR1 MNHNS and CDR2 SASEGT. The CDR3 length is 15 residues. The CDR3 coding sequence is TGTGCCAGCAGTGATCTTACGGGGGGGAGTAGCATTCAGTACTTC. Its translation is CASSDLTGGSSIQYF.

This chain joins TRBV5-5 and TRBJ2-2; D is ambiguous. The CDR3 has 15 residues. V shed 1 base and J shed 0 bases, with 7 bases lying between them. CDR1 and CDR2 (germline): SGHKS, YYEKEE (reference sequence). In DNA, the CDR3 is TGTGCCAGCAGCTTGATCCGAGCGAACACCGGGGAGCTGTTTTTT. As protein: CASSLIRANTGELFF.

The CDR3 spells CASSLFSGTTYSNQPQHF. CDR3 nucleotides: TGTGCCAGCAGTTTATTTTCGGGGACAACTTATAGCAATCAGCCCCAGCATTTT. V is TRBV27 and J is TRBJ1-5; D might be TRBD1 (6 bases). CDR1 and CDR2 (germline): MNHEY, SMNVEV (reference sequence). There are 18 residues in the CDR3. V was trimmed by 1 base and J by 0 bases, leaving 16 bases between them.

This chain connects TRBV7-2 to TRBJ2-5, with D maybe TRBD2 (5 bases). Germline V gives CDR1 SGHTA, CDR2 FQGNSA. This CDR3 is built from 13 residues. V shed 3 bases and J shed 5 bases, with 10 bases lying between them. The DNA for the CDR3 is TGTGCCAGCAGCTTTAACGAGCGGGAGACCCAGTACTTC. Translated: CASSFNERETQYF.

The chain links TRBV18 to TRBJ2-1; perhaps TRBD1 as D (5 bases). This CDR3 is built from 13 residues. Germline-derived CDR1 and CDR2 are KGHSH and LQKENI. Trimming took 8 bases from V and 3 from J, leaving 11 bases between them. The CDR3 DNA reads TGTGCCAGCACGATCAGGGACTACAATGAGCAGTTCTTC. Its translation is CASTIRDYNEQFF.

The V call is TRBV28, the J call TRBJ1-2, with 8 bases fitting TRBD1. V was clipped by 1 base and J by 4 bases; unmatched bases: 8. CDR1 MDHEN and CDR2 SYDVKM come from the germline V gene. This CDR3 spans 16 amino acids. The CDR3 here is CASSLYLTGVVYGYTF. CDR3 DNA: TGTGCCAGCAGTTTATACTTGACAGGGGTAGTCTATGGCTACACCTTC.

This sequence joins TRBV20-1 and TRBJ2-7; perhaps TRBD2 as D (6 bases). Germline V gene lookup returns CDR1 DFQATT and CDR2 SNEGSKA (reference sequence). The CDR3 has 14 amino acids. The V gene lost 3 bases and the J gene lost 4 bases, with 16 bases spanning the gap. The CDR3 nucleotides are TGCAGTGCTAGTGGGACTCTTTACAGGTACGAGCAGTACTTC. Amino acids: CSASGTLYRYEQYF.

CDR3 DNA: TGTGCCTGGAGTGTAGGTGGCTCTGGGGCCAACGTCCTGACTTTC. It encodes CAWSVGGSGANVLTF. V usage is TRBV30 and J usage is TRBJ2-6; D is unclear. Germline values: CDR1 GTSNPN, CDR2 SVGIG (reference sequence). CDR3 length: 15 amino acids. V shed 0 bases and J shed 0 bases, with 6 bases lying between them.

The chain is built from TRBV11-2 and TRBJ1-3, with D unresolved. Germline V gives CDR1 SGHAT, CDR2 FQNNGV. There are 14 residues in the CDR3. V dropped 1 base and J dropped 4 bases, with 8 bases sitting between them. CDR3 bases: TGTGCCAGCAGCTTAGTGGGTGGAGGAAACACCATATATTTT. Protein sequence: CASSLVGGGNTIYF.

Comment on this clone: Different DNA sequences within this sample yield the same CDR3. CDR3 in DNA: TGCGCCAGCAGCTTGGATAGCAATCAGCCCCAGCATTTT. It codes for CASSLDSNQPQHF. The V call is TRBV5-1, the J call TRBJ1-5; D not certain. The V and J ends lost 0 bases and 0 bases respectively, with 1 base between them. The CDR3 spans 13 residues. Germline-derived CDR1 and CDR2 are SGHRS and YFSETQ.

J is TRBJ2-7 and V is TRBV5-1; maybe TRBD2 (5 bases). Trimming removed 3 bases at V and 4 bases at J, with 14 bases between. The CDR3 consists of 14 residues. Germline CDR1 is SGHRS and CDR2 is YFSETQ. The CDR3 protein is CASSSEGLRYEQYF. For the CDR3, the DNA is TGCGCCAGCAGCTCGGAAGGACTCCGATACGAGCAGTACTTC.

Here the CDR3 reads CASSVAPRQGGGYTF. CDR3 sequence (DNA): TGTGCCAGCAGCGTAGCCCCTAGGCAGGGGGGTGGCTACACCTTC. The rearrangement links TRBV9 to TRBJ1-2; 7 nucleotides match TRBD1. The CDR3 is 15 residues long. In germline, CDR1 is SGDLS, CDR2 YYNGEE. J lost 7 bases, V lost 0 bases, and 9 bases had no gene match.

This chain uses TRBV6-4 with TRBJ1-2; a weak D match, TRBD1 (5 bases). This CDR3 contains 15 residues. Trimming cost V 0 bases and J 0 bases, with 8 bases left between them. Germline-derived CDR1 and CDR2 are MRHNA and SNTAGT. The CDR3 nucleotides read TGTGCCAGCAGTGACTCCGGGGCGACTAACTATGGCTACACCTTC. Its translation is CASSDSGATNYGYTF.

The chain is built from TRBV15 and TRBJ2-3, with D unresolved. The length of the CDR3 is 15 residues. V was shortened by 1 base and J by 1 base, with 9 bases between the two germline ends. CDR1 and CDR2 from the germline V gene are LNHNV and YYDKDF (reference sequence). The CDR3 coding sequence is TGTGCCACCAGCAGAGGTCCTGAGGGCACAGATACGCAGTATTTT. Translation: CATSRGPEGTDTQYF. The full variable domain, its missing parts supplied by reference TRBV15 and TRBJ2-3, is DAMVIQNPRYQVTQFGKPVTLSCSQTLNHNVMYWYQQKSSQAPKLLFHYYDKDFNNEADTPDNFQSRRPNTSFCFLDIRSPGLGDTAMYLCATSRGPEGTDTQYFGPGTRLTVL.

This chain uses TRBV12-3 or TRBV12-4 with TRBJ1-4; no clear D. The ends were cut back, 8 bases at V and 0 bases at J, with 7 bases in the middle. This CDR3 has 13 amino acids. This chain's CDR3 is CASGWATNEKLFF. The CDR3 DNA reads TGTGCCAGCGGATGGGCAACTAATGAAAAACTGTTTTTT.

The chain is built from TRBV7-6 and TRBJ1-4; no firm D call. CDR1 is SGHVS, CDR2 FNYEAQ, per germline. The ends were cut back, 6 bases at V and 0 bases at J, with 8 bases in the middle. The length of the CDR3 is 14 residues. The CDR3 sequence: CASSHSTTNEKLFF. CDR3 nucleotide sequence: TGTGCCAGCAGTCACAGTACAACTAATGAAAAACTGTTTTTT. The full variable domain, with the rest looked up from reference TRBV7-6 and TRBJ1-4, is GAGVSQSPRYKVTKRGQDVALRCDPISGHVSLYWYRQALGQGPEFLTYFNYEAQQDKSGLPNDRFSAERPEGSISTLTIQRTEQRDSAMYRCASSHSTTNEKLFFGSGTQLSVL.

The chain carries TRBV18 and TRBJ2-1; D may be TRBD2 (5 bases). The CDR3 is made up of 14 amino acids. V gave up 2 bases and J gave up 6 bases, with 11 bases separating them. Looked up from germline, CDR1 is KGHSH and CDR2 is LQKENI. The CDR3 protein is CASSPDYISNEQFF. The CDR3 bases are TGTGCCAGCTCACCAGACTACATAAGCAATGAGCAGTTCTTC.